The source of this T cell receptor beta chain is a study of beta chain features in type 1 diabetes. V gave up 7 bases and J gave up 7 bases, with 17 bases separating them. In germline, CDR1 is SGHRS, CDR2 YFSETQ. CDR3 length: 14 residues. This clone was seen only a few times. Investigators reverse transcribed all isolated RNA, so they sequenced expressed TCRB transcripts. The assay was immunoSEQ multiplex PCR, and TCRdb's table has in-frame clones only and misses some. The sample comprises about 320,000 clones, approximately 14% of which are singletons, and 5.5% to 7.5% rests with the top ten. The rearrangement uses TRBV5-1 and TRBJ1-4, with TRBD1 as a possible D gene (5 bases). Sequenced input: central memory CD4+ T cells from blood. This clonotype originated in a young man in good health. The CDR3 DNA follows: TGCGCCAGCGGTGGGGGAGGTTACGGTGAAAAACTGTTTTTT. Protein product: CASGGGGYGEKLFF.